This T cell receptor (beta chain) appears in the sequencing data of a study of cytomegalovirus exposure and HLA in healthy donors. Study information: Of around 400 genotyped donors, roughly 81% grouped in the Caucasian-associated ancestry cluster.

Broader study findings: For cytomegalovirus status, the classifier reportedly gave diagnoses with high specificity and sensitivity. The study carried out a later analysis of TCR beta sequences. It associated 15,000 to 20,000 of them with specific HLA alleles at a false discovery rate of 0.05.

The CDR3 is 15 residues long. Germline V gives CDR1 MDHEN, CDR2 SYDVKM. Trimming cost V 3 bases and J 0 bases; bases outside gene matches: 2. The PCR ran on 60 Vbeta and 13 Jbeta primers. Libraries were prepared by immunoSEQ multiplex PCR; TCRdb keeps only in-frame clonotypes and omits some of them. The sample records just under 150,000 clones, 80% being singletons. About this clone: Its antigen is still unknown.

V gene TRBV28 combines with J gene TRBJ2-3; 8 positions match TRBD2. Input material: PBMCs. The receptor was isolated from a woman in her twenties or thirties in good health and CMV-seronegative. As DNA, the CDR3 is TGTGCCAGCAGTTTGTCGGGAGGGAGCACAGATACGCAGTATTTT. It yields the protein CASSLSGGSTDTQYF.